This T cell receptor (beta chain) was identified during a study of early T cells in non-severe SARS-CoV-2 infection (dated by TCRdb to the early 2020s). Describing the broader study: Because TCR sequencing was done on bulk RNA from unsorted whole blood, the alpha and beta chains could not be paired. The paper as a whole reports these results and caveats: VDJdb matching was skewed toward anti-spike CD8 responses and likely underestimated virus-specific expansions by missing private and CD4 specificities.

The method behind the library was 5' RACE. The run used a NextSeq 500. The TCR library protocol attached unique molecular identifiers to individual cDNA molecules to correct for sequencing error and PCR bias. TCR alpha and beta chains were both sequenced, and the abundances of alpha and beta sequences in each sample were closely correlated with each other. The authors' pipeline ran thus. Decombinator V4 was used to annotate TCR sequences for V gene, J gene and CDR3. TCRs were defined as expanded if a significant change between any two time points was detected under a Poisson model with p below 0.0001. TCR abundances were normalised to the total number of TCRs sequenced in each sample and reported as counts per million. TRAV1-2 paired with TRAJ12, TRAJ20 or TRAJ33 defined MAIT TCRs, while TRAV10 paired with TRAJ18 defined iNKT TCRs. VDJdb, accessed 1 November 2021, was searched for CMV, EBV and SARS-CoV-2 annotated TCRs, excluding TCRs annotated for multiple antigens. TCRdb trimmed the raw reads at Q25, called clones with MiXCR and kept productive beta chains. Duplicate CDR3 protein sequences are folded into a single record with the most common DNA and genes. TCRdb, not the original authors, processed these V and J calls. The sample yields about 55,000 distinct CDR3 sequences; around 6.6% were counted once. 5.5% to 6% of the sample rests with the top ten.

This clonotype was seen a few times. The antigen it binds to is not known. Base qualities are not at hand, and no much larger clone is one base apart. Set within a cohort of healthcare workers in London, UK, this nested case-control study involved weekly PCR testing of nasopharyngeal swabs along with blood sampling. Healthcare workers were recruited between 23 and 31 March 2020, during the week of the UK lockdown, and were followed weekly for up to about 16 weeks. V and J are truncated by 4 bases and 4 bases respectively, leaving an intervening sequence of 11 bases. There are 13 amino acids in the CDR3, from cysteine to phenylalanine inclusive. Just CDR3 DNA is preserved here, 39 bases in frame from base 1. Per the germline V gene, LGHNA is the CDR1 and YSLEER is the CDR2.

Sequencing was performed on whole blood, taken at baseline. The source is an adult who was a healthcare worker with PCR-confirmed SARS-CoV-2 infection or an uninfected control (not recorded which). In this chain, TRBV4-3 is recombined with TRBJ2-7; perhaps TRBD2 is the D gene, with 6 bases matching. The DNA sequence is TGCGCCAGCAGCCGGACACGGGGGTACGAGCAGTACTTC. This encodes CASSRTRGYEQYF.